The next 21 T cell receptor beta chains were all read from a single sample in a study of shared clonotypes between healthy human individuals. Repertoires were generated with immunoSEQ multiplex PCR, while TCRdb's copy carries only in-frame clones and drops some. The sample has around 2,000,000 clones; about 93% are singletons. CD45RO-negative, CCR7-selected cells formed the naive CD8 fraction, which excluded terminally differentiated effector memory CD45RA+ cells. Source material: naive CD8+ T cells from PBMCs. The receptors were gathered from a man between 18 and 29 years old in good health. Some clones in this sample may be carry-over from other donors' samples.

In this sample, this clone turned up a few times. The chain has TRBV28 and TRBJ1-3, with 7 positions matching TRBD1. The germline gives CDR1 MDHEN, CDR2 SYDVKM. The CDR3 has 17 amino acids. Unmatched junction bases numbered 11, after V lost 6 bases and J lost 0 bases. CDR3 nucleotide sequence: TGTGCCAGCAGCCCATGGGCAGGGGGTATCTCTGGAAACACCATATATTTT. Its protein product is CASSPWAGGISGNTIYF.

About this clone: The same CDR3 arises from other DNA sequences in this sample as well. The DNA for the CDR3 is TGTGCCAGCAGCGGACGGGAGACCCAGTACTTC. Translation: CASSGRETQYF. The chain employs TRBV6-1 and TRBJ2-5, with no clear D. In germline, CDR1 is MNHNS, CDR2 SASEGT. This CDR3 is built from 11 residues. Trimming pared 6 bases from V and 5 bases from J, leaving 7 bases between.

DNA of the CDR3: TGTGCCAGCAGCCCACCGGACAGGGGTAACACCGGGGAGCTGTTTTTT. Protein: CASSPPDRGNTGELFF. J is TRBJ2-2 and V is TRBV14, with 9 nucleotides matching TRBD1. Germline CDR1 is SGHDN and CDR2 is FVKESK. The CDR3 contains 16 residues. V was pared by 4 bases and J by 2 bases, with 5 bases of the junction left unmatched. Using reference TRBV14 and TRBJ2-2 for the parts outside the CDR3, the full variable domain is EAGVTQFPSHSVIEKGQTVTLRCDPISGHDNLYWYRRVMGKEIKFLLHFVKESKQDESGMPNNRFLAERTGGTYSTLKVQPAELEDSGVYFCASSPPDRGNTGELFFGEGSRLTVL.

CDR3 in amino acids: CASSSNWGPPAAHEQYF. The CDR3 nucleotides read TGTGCCAGCAGTTCAAACTGGGGACCCCCGGCGGCCCACGAGCAGTACTTC. This chain connects TRBV28 to TRBJ2-7, with D possibly being TRBD1 or TRBD2 (5 bases each). This CDR3 spans 17 amino acids. Germline lookup yields CDR1 MDHEN and CDR2 SYDVKM. V was trimmed by 4 bases and J by 5 bases, leaving 24 bases between them.

This chain connects TRBV19 to TRBJ2-1, with D tentatively TRBD2 (5 bases). The CDR3 has 15 residues. Trimming stripped 1 base from V and 8 bases from J, with 15 bases between. The germline CDR1 and CDR2 sequences are LNHDA and SQIVND (reference sequence). CDR3 sequence reads: CASSIVPTSADEQFF. CDR3 bases: TGTGCCAGTAGTATAGTCCCTACCTCAGCGGATGAGCAGTTCTTC.

This sequence joins TRBV6-5 and TRBJ2-7; the D is unclear. Trimming removed 4 bases at V and 2 bases at J, with 6 bases between. From germline, CDR1 is MNHEY and CDR2 SVGAGI. This CDR3 spans 12 amino acids. The CDR3 reads CASSFDTYEQYF. CDR3 sequence (DNA): TGTGCCAGCAGTTTTGACACCTACGAGCAGTACTTC.

The chain is built from TRBV27 and TRBJ2-7, with a tentative D call TRBD1 (6 bases). Trimming took 6 bases from V and 5 from J, leaving 14 bases between them. CDR1 MNHEY and CDR2 SMNVEV come from the germline V gene (reference sequence). The CDR3 covers 13 residues. In nucleotides, the CDR3 is TGTGCCAGCAGCTTGATGGGGGCCAACGAGCAGTACTTC. Amino acids: CASSLMGANEQYF.

V is TRBV5-1 and J is TRBJ2-1, with 7 positions matching TRBD1. CDR1 and CDR2 (germline): SGHRS, YFSETQ. The CDR3 length is 16 residues. V shed 3 bases, J shed 1 base, and the junction held 7 bases outside the gene matches. CDR3 region: CASSYGQVRSYNEQFF. Here the CDR3 DNA reads TGCGCCAGCAGCTACGGACAGGTACGGTCCTACAATGAGCAGTTCTTC.

This clone has just one count. The rearrangement links TRBV11-2 to TRBJ2-5; D is undetermined. The germline CDR1 and CDR2 sequences are SGHAT and FQNNGV. V shed 1 base and J shed 5 bases, with 14 bases lying between them. The CDR3 is made up of 15 amino acids. CDR3 protein: CASSLAKLRWETQYF. The CDR3 nucleotides read TGTGCCAGCAGCTTAGCCAAGCTCCGATGGGAGACCCAGTACTTC.

The gene calls are TRBV28 and TRBJ2-1, with 8 bases lining up with TRBD1. The CDR3 consists of 13 residues. Germline CDR1 reads MDHEN; CDR2 reads SYDVKM. V lost 5 bases to trimming and J lost 9 bases; unmatched junction nucleotides: 6. The CDR3 nucleotides read TGTGCCAGCAGTGACGACAGGGGAGGTGAGCAGTTCTTC. Translating gives CASSDDRGGEQFF.

J is TRBJ2-2 and V is TRBV28; D remains unclear. Germline V gene sequence: CDR1 MDHEN, CDR2 SYDVKM. The V end was cut by 1 base, the J end by 1 base, with 10 bases between. CDR3 length: 16 residues. CDR3 DNA: TGTGCCAGCAGTTTATATGACCGTGTGAACACCGGGGAGCTGTTTTTT. It specifies CASSLYDRVNTGELFF.

The CDR3 DNA is TGTGCCAGCAGCTGGTTAGCGGGAGCTTACGAGCAGTACTTC. Protein product: CASSWLAGAYEQYF. The gene calls are TRBV7-6 and TRBJ2-7; 9 bases map to TRBD2. Germline V CDR1 and CDR2: SGHVS, FNYEAQ. The trim removed 4 bases at V and 4 bases at J, leaving 5 bases unmatched. This CDR3 is built from 14 residues.

To note about this clone: Within the sample, other DNA sequences also encode this same CDR3. The chain recombines TRBV27 with TRBJ2-7, with D possibly matching TRBD1 (6 bases). CDR1 and CDR2 from the germline V gene are MNHEY and SMNVEV (reference sequence). This CDR3 has 12 residues. Trimming took 5 bases from V and 4 from J, leaving 9 bases between them. The DNA of the CDR3 is TGTGCCAGCAGTCCACAGGGTTACGAGCAGTACTTC. Protein product: CASSPQGYEQYF.

V is TRBV28 and J is TRBJ2-3, with D possibly TRBD2 on 6 matching bases. CDR3 length: 16 residues. Trimming took 7 bases from V and 4 from J, leaving 21 bases between them. The germline V gene encodes CDR1 MDHEN and CDR2 SYDVKM. CDR3 DNA sequence: TGTGCCAGCAAAGCGGGTCCAAAGGTTCTCTCAGATACGCAGTATTTT. Translation: CASKAGPKVLSDTQYF.

The CDR3 sequence: CASSPTWGERNYEQYF. The CDR3 region has the DNA TGTGCCAGCAGTCCGACATGGGGAGAGAGGAACTACGAGCAGTACTTC. The chain combines TRBV27 with TRBJ2-7, with a weak D call TRBD2 (5 bases). The germline CDR1 and CDR2 sequences are MNHEY and SMNVEV (reference sequence). This CDR3 region has 16 residues. Trimming stripped 5 bases from V and 3 bases from J, with 20 bases between.

The rearrangement uses TRBV11-2 and TRBJ1-3; 8 bases are shared with TRBD1. The length of the CDR3 is 19 residues. V gave up 0 bases and J gave up 0 bases; unmatched junction bases: 10. Germline V gene sequence: CDR1 SGHAT, CDR2 FQNNGV. The CDR3 reads CASSLEGPGTGYSGNTIYF. The CDR3, as DNA: TGTGCCAGCAGCTTAGAAGGGCCCGGGACAGGCTACTCTGGAAACACCATATATTTT. The entire variable domain, with the rest obtained from reference TRBV11-2 and TRBJ1-3, is as follows: EAGVAQSPRYKIIEKRQSVAFWCNPISGHATLYWYQQILGQGPKLLIQFQNNGVVDDSQLPKDRFSAERLKGVDSTLKIQPAKLEDSAVYLCASSLEGPGTGYSGNTIYFGEGSWLTVV.

The V and J genes are TRBV27 and TRBJ2-2; 9 bases map to TRBD2. Germline trimming cut 6 bases from V and 1 base from J; bases unmatched to any gene: 6. The CDR3 contains 16 residues. The germline gives CDR1 MNHEY, CDR2 SMNVEV (reference sequence). CDR3 sequence (DNA): TGTGCCAGCAGACCCATAGCGGGAGAGAACACCGGGGAGCTGTTTTTT. This sequence encodes CASRPIAGENTGELFF.

CDR3 in amino acids: CASDRANEKLFF. In DNA form, the CDR3 reads TGTGCCAGCGACAGAGCTAATGAAAAACTGTTTTTT. V and J are TRBV7-9 and TRBJ1-4; tentative D call: TRBD1 (5 bases). Per germline, CDR1 SEHNR and CDR2 FQNEAQ (reference sequence). V was cut by 8 bases and J by 3 bases, with 7 bases left in between. The CDR3 is 12 amino acids.

The chain carries TRBV5-1 and TRBJ1-6; D unresolved. Looked up from germline, CDR1 is SGHRS and CDR2 is YFSETQ. Trimming left V 4 bases short and J 9 bases short, with 17 bases between. The CDR3 loop spans 15 amino acids. In nucleotides, the CDR3 is TGCGCCAGCAGCCCAACGACGGCATTGGCTTCACCCCTCCACTTT. Its translation: CASSPTTALASPLHF.

The chain couples TRBV6-5 to TRBJ1-1, with D uncertain. With 6 bases removed from V and 3 bases from J, the gap between germline ends came to 14 bases. CDR3 length: 14 residues. Germline CDR1 MNHEY, CDR2 SVGAGI. The chain's CDR3 is CASSSAAGYTEAFF. In DNA form, the CDR3 reads TGTGCCAGCAGCTCCGCGGCAGGCTACACTGAAGCTTTCTTT.

This chain connects TRBV4-1 to TRBJ2-2, with 8 bases matching TRBD2. The V and J ends lost 1 base and 6 bases, in that order; junction bases with no gene match: 10. There are 17 residues in the CDR3. Per the germline V gene, CDR1 is MGHRA and CDR2 is YSYEKL. This CDR3 is CASSQVTVGAGAGELFF. The CDR3 DNA follows: TGCGCCAGCAGCCAAGTGACGGTTGGAGCGGGGGCCGGGGAGCTGTTTTTT.